The 29 T cell receptor beta chains given below trace back to one sample, sequenced in a study of B cell selection in AIRE deficiency. TCRdb's copy holds only in-frame clones and misses some; the assay was immunoSEQ multiplex PCR. The table has tens of thousands of clones, around 90% seen once; the top ten hold roughly 1.4%. Regulatory T cells were sorted as CD4+CD25hiCD127low/negative cells. Source material: CD4+CD25+ Tregs sorted from PBMCs. All receptors derive from a human donor in good health.

The chain is built from TRBV19 and TRBJ1-2; D gene ambiguous. Germline V CDR1 and CDR2: LNHDA, SQIVND (reference sequence). V gave up 3 bases and J gave up 4 bases, with 12 bases separating them. The CDR3 loop spans 14 amino acids. The CDR3, as DNA: TGTGCCAGTAGTATGGGCAGCCGGGGCTATGGCTACACCTTC. Protein sequence: CASSMGSRGYGYTF.

The gene calls are TRBV29-1 and TRBJ1-1; D is perhaps TRBD1 (5 bases). The germline CDR1 and CDR2 sequences are SQVTM and ANQGSEA. Between the trimmed V and J ends, which lost 0 bases and 2 bases, there was a span of 10 bases. The CDR3 runs 14 residues. The CDR3 protein is CSVEEYRINTEAFF. The CDR3 DNA reads as TGCAGCGTTGAAGAGTACAGGATAAACACTGAAGCTTTCTTT.

The V and J genes are TRBV7-3 and TRBJ1-2; possible D gene TRBD1, 6 bases. This CDR3 is 15 amino acids long. The ends were cut back, 2 bases at V and 4 bases at J, with 14 bases in the middle. Per germline, CDR1 SGHTA and CDR2 FQGTGA. In nucleotides, the CDR3 is TGTGCCAGCAGCTTAGGCCCGGGACATAGCTATGGCTACACCTTC. This gives the protein CASSLGPGHSYGYTF.

The chain carries TRBV5-5 and TRBJ2-7, with 8 nucleotides matching TRBD2. This CDR3 region has 16 residues. With V trimmed by 4 bases and J by 0 bases, 9 bases remained unmatched. The germline CDR1 and CDR2 sequences are SGHKS and YYEKEE (reference sequence). The CDR3 sequence is CASSLGPGGSSYEQYF. The CDR3 nucleotides read TGTGCCAGCAGCCTCGGTCCGGGGGGGAGCTCCTACGAGCAGTACTTC.

The V call is TRBV11-1, the J call TRBJ2-7, with D tentatively TRBD1 (6 bases). V shed 5 bases and J shed 2 bases, with 16 bases lying between them. Germline assignment: CDR1 SGHAT and CDR2 FQDESV (reference sequence). The CDR3 totals 15 residues. The CDR3 DNA follows: TGTGCCAGCAGCAACCGACAGGTGGGGGCCTACGAGCAGTACTTC. Protein: CASSNRQVGAYEQYF.

The chain has TRBV10-2 and TRBJ2-7, with TRBD2 identical over 9 bases. J was trimmed by 7 bases and V by 7 bases; bases with no gene match: 11. This CDR3 comprises 14 residues. From germline, CDR1 is WSHSY and CDR2 SAAADI. This CDR3 is CASNPGLARREQYF. As DNA, the CDR3 is TGCGCCAGCAACCCGGGACTAGCCCGTAGGGAGCAGTACTTC.

The CDR3 reads CASSIRQSPSNQPQHF. CDR3 nucleotides: TGTGCCAGTAGTATCCGACAGAGTCCTAGCAATCAGCCCCAGCATTTT. The genes are TRBV19 and TRBJ1-5, with D maybe TRBD1 (5 bases). Germline lookup yields CDR1 LNHDA and CDR2 SQIVND (reference sequence). The germline V and J ends were trimmed by 3 bases and 0 bases, with 12 bases remaining between them. This CDR3 is 16 amino acids long.

The gene calls are TRBV19 and TRBJ2-1; D ambiguous. CDR3 length: 13 residues. Germline V gene sequence: CDR1 LNHDA, CDR2 SQIVND (reference sequence). Between the trimmed V and J ends, which lost 6 bases and 10 bases, there was a span of 16 bases. The CDR3 sequence is CASRLTGKVEQFF. The CDR3 DNA reads TGTGCCAGTAGGTTGACTGGCAAGGTGGAGCAGTTCTTC.

The V and J genes are TRBV7-6 and TRBJ1-3, with D unclear. Trimming removed 2 bases at V and 0 bases at J, with 14 bases between. The CDR3 consists of 17 residues. The germline CDR1 and CDR2 sequences are SGHVS and FNYEAQ. Here the CDR3 DNA reads TGTGCCAGCAGCTTATTGTCGGGTCCTTTCTCTGGAAACACCATATATTTT. This sequence encodes CASSLLSGPFSGNTIYF.

The CDR3 region has the DNA TGTGCCAGTAGTGTATGGGGAGGAAGCAATCAGCCCCAGCATTTT. Translation: CASSVWGGSNQPQHF. The rearrangement uses TRBV19 and TRBJ1-5; D gene ambiguous. The CDR3 is made up of 15 amino acids. The germline V and J ends were trimmed by 5 bases and 1 base, with 12 bases remaining between them. Germline assignment: CDR1 LNHDA and CDR2 SQIVND (reference sequence).

The chain joins TRBV6-4 to TRBJ2-1, with 12 bases aligning to TRBD2. J lost 7 bases, V lost 0 bases, and 7 bases had no gene match. Germline V gene lookup returns CDR1 MRHNA and CDR2 SNTAGT. CDR3 size: 17 residues. CDR3 loop: CASSDSASGGAWNEQFF. CDR3 in DNA: TGTGCCAGCAGTGACTCGGCTAGCGGGGGGGCGTGGAATGAGCAGTTCTTC.

The chain uses TRBV5-4 and TRBJ1-2, with 8 bases aligning to TRBD1. Germline trimming cut 4 bases from V and 4 bases from J; bases unmatched to any gene: 3. The germline V gene has CDR1 SGHNT and CDR2 YYREEE (reference sequence). The CDR3 spans 13 residues. Written as DNA, the CDR3 is TGTGCCAGCAGCGTGACAGGGGCCTATGGCTACACCTTC. This gives the protein CASSVTGAYGYTF.

This clone was detected only a few times. CDR3: CASSDWGRGPYEQYF. In nucleotides, the CDR3 is TGTGCCAGCAGTGATTGGGGGAGAGGACCCTACGAGCAGTACTTC. The chain carries TRBV6-1 and TRBJ2-7; D tentatively reads TRBD1 or TRBD2 (5 bases each). The CDR3 contains 15 residues. Germline CDR1 reads MNHNS; CDR2 reads SASEGT. Trimming took 3 bases from V and 2 from J, leaving 14 bases between them.

This clone has just one count. The chain combines TRBV6-1 with TRBJ2-5; 10 bases map to TRBD2. Per germline, CDR1 MNHNS and CDR2 SASEGT. The V segment lost 2 bases and the J segment 5 bases; nucleotides outside the gene matches: 11. This CDR3 has 17 residues. The CDR3 DNA reads TGTGCCAGCAGTGAACATAAAGCGGGGGGGCCTGGCGAGACCCAGTACTTC. Its protein is CASSEHKAGGPGETQYF.

DNA of the CDR3: TGCAGTGCAGGGGGGGGCTACACCTTC. It specifies CSAGGGYTF. The chain recombines TRBV20-1 with TRBJ1-2; the D gene is possibly TRBD1 (6 bases). This CDR3 is 9 amino acids long. V was shortened by 6 bases and J by 8 bases, with 7 bases between the two germline ends. Per germline, CDR1 DFQATT and CDR2 SNEGSKA (reference sequence).

The J gene is TRBJ1-1, the V gene TRBV7-9; D may be TRBD1 (6 bases). The CDR3 is 18 amino acids. Trimming stripped 2 bases from V and 3 bases from J, with 22 bases between. The germline gives CDR1 SEHNR, CDR2 FQNEAQ (reference sequence). The DNA of the CDR3 is TGTGCCAGCAGCTTAAGGGCCAGGGGCGGTTATAGGGACACTGAAGCTTTCTTT. Protein sequence: CASSLRARGGYRDTEAFF.

The chain couples TRBV10-1 to TRBJ2-5; maybe TRBD2 (5 bases). Looked up from germline, CDR1 is WNHNN and CDR2 is SYGVQD (reference sequence). V lost 9 bases and J 3 bases, leaving 11 bases between the germline ends. The CDR3 runs 12 residues. This chain's CDR3 is CASLLTKETQYF. CDR3 coding DNA: TGCGCCAGTTTACTGACTAAAGAGACCCAGTACTTC.

The chain uses TRBV23-1 and TRBJ1-2; D remains ambiguous. TRBV23-1 belongs to the ORF category, with a function that is uncertain. The CDR3 runs 11 residues. Trimming took 8 bases from V and 3 from J, leaving 7 bases between them. The CDR3 region is CASRDDYGYTF. The CDR3 DNA reads TGCGCCAGCCGAGACGACTATGGCTACACCTTC.

The J gene is TRBJ2-7, the V gene TRBV25-1; either TRBD1 or TRBD2 may fit D (6 bases each). Trimming pared 1 base from V and 5 bases from J, leaving 9 bases between. Per germline, CDR1 MGHDK and CDR2 SYGVNS. This CDR3 spans 13 amino acids. The CDR3 region has the DNA TGTGCCAGCAGTGAATGGAGGGGGGACGAGCAGTACTTC. Translating it yields CASSEWRGDEQYF.

The chain employs TRBV4-1 and TRBJ2-7; TRBD2 might be the D (5 bases). This CDR3 is built from 15 residues. Trimming removed 3 bases at V and 0 bases at J, with 12 bases between. From germline, CDR1 is MGHRA and CDR2 YSYEKL. The CDR3 reads CASSHSGLSSYEQYF. In nucleotides, the CDR3 is TGCGCCAGCAGCCATTCTGGACTTAGCTCCTACGAGCAGTACTTC.

The chain combines TRBV30 with TRBJ2-3, with 9 nucleotides matching TRBD2. The CDR3 contains 15 residues. J gave up 6 bases and V 5 bases, and 12 bases lay outside the gene matches. Per the germline V gene, CDR1 is GTSNPN and CDR2 is SVGIG (reference sequence). DNA for the CDR3: TGTGCCTGGGGATCCTTTGCGGGAGGGTATGATACGCAGTATTTT. This translates into CAWGSFAGGYDTQYF.

The chain links TRBV10-3 to TRBJ1-2, with D possibly matching TRBD1 (5 bases). In germline, CDR1 is ENHRY, CDR2 SYGVKD. CDR3 length equals 13 residues. Trimming removed 0 bases from V and 5 bases from J, with 7 bases in between. The CDR3 region has the DNA TGTGCCATCAGTGAGTCGAAGGGGTATGGCTACACCTTC. Residues: CAISESKGYGYTF.

This rearrangement joins TRBV15 to TRBJ1-1; D possibly corresponds to TRBD1 (6 bases). The CDR3 spans 14 residues. The V and J ends lost 5 bases and 4 bases respectively, with 14 bases between them. Germline V CDR1 and CDR2: LNHNV, YYDKDF (reference sequence). This chain's CDR3 is CATSLDRTGTEAFF. DNA for the CDR3: TGTGCCACCAGCTTAGACAGGACGGGCACTGAAGCTTTCTTT.

The rearrangement uses TRBV5-1 and TRBJ2-3; TRBD2 agrees at 14 bases. CDR1 and CDR2 (germline): SGHRS, YFSETQ. Trimming removed 4 bases from V and 2 bases from J; junction bases left unmatched: 9. The CDR3 runs 18 residues. Here the CDR3 DNA reads TGCGCCAGCAGCGACGGACTAGCGGGGGGTGGAACCACAGATACGCAGTATTTT. It codes for CASSDGLAGGGTTDTQYF.

This sequence joins TRBV5-1 and TRBJ1-2; D remains ambiguous. The V end was cut by 0 bases, the J end by 3 bases, with 12 bases between. The CDR3 contains 15 residues. In germline, CDR1 is SGHRS, CDR2 YFSETQ. CDR3 region: CASSLGSSDYYGYTF. CDR3 in DNA: TGCGCCAGCAGCTTGGGCAGCTCAGACTACTATGGCTACACCTTC.

The chain employs TRBV4-2 and TRBJ2-1, with 9 bases that match TRBD2. CDR3 length: 15 residues. Germline V CDR1 and CDR2: LGHNA, YNFKEQ. V shed 2 bases and J 2 bases; nucleotides not matched to a gene: 1. CDR3 protein: CASSQSSGAYNEQFF. Written as DNA, the CDR3 is TGTGCCAGCAGCCAATCTAGCGGGGCCTACAATGAGCAGTTCTTC.

The rearrangement links TRBV6-5 to TRBJ2-2, with 11 bases aligning to TRBD1. The CDR3 loop spans 15 amino acids. V lost 2 bases and J lost 7; bases outside the gene matches: 3. Germline CDR1 MNHEY, CDR2 SVGAGI. The CDR3 DNA sequence: TGTGCCAGCAGTTACCAGGGACAGGGGGTCGGGGAGCTGTTTTTT. Amino acid sequence: CASSYQGQGVGELFF.

The rearrangement links TRBV4-1 to TRBJ1-4; possible D gene TRBD1, 6 bases. The germline V and J ends were trimmed by 0 bases and 13 bases, with 12 bases remaining between them. The CDR3 has 13 amino acids. The germline gives CDR1 MGHRA, CDR2 YSYEKL. In nucleotides, the CDR3 is TGCGCCAGCAGCCAAGAACAGGGCCGGGGACTGTTTTTT. It yields the protein CASSQEQGRGLFF.

The chain uses TRBV2 and TRBJ2-5; D uncertain. Per germline, CDR1 SNHLY and CDR2 FYNNEI. Deletions cut 7 bases from V and 0 bases from J, with 12 bases between. This CDR3 spans 14 amino acids. CDR3 nucleotides: TGTGCCAGCACCGAGACACAGTACCAAGAGACCCAGTACTTC. Protein: CASTETQYQETQYF. The variable domain in full, with the rest retrieved from reference TRBV2 and TRBJ2-5, is EPEVTQTPSHQVTQMGQEVILRCVPISNHLYFYWYRQILGQKVEFLVSFYNNEISEKSEIFDDQFSVERPDGSNFTLKIRSTKLEDSAMYFCASTETQYQETQYFGPGTRLLVL.